This T cell receptor beta chain was recovered during a study of OX40 agonist ivuxolimab in advanced cancers. Study information: Three patients showed partial responses: one hepatocellular carcinoma and two cutaneous melanoma cases.

On this clone: Its antigen is not known.

Measured with immunoSEQ multiplex PCR; TCRdb has only the in-frame clones, and not every one. The data contain 70,000 to 80,000 clones, 75% to 90% of them singletons. Study observations and caveats: The 0.1-3.0 mg/kg partial responders had among the lowest clonal expansion.

V was shortened by 6 bases and J by 0 bases, with 12 bases between the two germline ends. Looked up from germline, CDR1 is MNHNS and CDR2 is SASEGT. This CDR3 is 15 amino acids long. The material was CD4+ or CD8+ T cells sorted from blood, obtained in a trial of the OX40 agonist ivuxolimab. The TCR comes from an adult with an advanced solid tumor such as melanoma, head and neck, liver or kidney cancer. The chain uses TRBV6-1 and TRBJ1-3, with unresolved D. The DNA for the CDR3 is TGTGCCAGCAGCAGTACGAGGAACTCTGGAAACACCATATATTTT. This translates into CASSSTRNSGNTIYF.